The 27 T cell receptor beta chains below were found in one sample sequenced in a study of tumor and adjacent non-tumor tissue in lung cancer. RNA was extracted from bulk tissue without any cell sorting. More than 3 cm separated this lung sample from the edge of the tumor. Three rounds of nested PCR, following a modified ARM-PCR protocol, produced the TCRbeta library. One entry per CDR3 protein results from TCRdb running MiXCR on the multiplex PCR reads. The sample comprises 80,000 to 100,000 distinct CDR3 sequences, more than 80% of which are singletons, and around 30% rests with the top ten. What was sequenced was distant non-tumor lung tissue. The receptors come from a man between 60 and 75 years old with small cell lung cancer.

This clonotype showed up many times. The chain couples TRBV5-5 to TRBJ2-7, with D maybe TRBD2 (5 bases). The CDR3 is 15 residues long. V was pared by 3 bases and J by 0 bases, with 13 bases between. The germline V gene has CDR1 SGHKS and CDR2 YYEKEE (reference sequence). In DNA form, the CDR3 reads TGTGCCAGCAGCTGGCGGGTGGGGTCCTCCTACGAGCAGTACTTC. It is translated as CASSWRVGSSYEQYF.

With respect to this clonotype: The junction shows a germline mismatch at one end, possibly a read error. The chain combines TRBV6-5 with TRBJ1-6; D ambiguous. The CDR3 length is 12 residues. Germline V lookup: CDR1 MNHEY, CDR2 SVGAGI. The CDR3 bases are TGTACCAGCGGAATATCGCATTCACCCCTCCACTTT. Translated, it gives CTSGISHSPLHF.

To note about this clonotype: The junction departs from germline at one end; a sequencing error may be responsible. V gene TRBV7-3 combines with J gene TRBJ2-2; D is perhaps TRBD1 (6 bases). There are 15 residues in the CDR3. The germline V gene has CDR1 SGHTA and CDR2 FQGTGA. The CDR3 is CDSGVPDSPTGELFF. CDR3 in DNA: TGTGACAGCGGCGTCCCGGACAGCCCTACCGGGGAGCTGTTTTTT.

V and J are TRBV6-1 and TRBJ1-1; TRBD1 is a possible D gene (6 bases). Germline V gene lookup returns CDR1 MNHNS and CDR2 SASEGT. The V gene lost 6 bases and the J gene lost 11 bases, with 19 bases spanning the gap. This CDR3 is 13 amino acids long. The CDR3 DNA follows: TGTGCCAGCAGCAGGACAGTGTGGAATGATGCTTTCTTT. Translating gives CASSRTVWNDAFF.

The count of this clonotype is one. The chain's CDR3 is CSHGAQGAQYF. The CDR3 DNA sequence: TGCAGTCACGGAGCTCAGGGGGCCCAGTACTTC. The rearrangement uses TRBV29-1 and TRBJ2-5; 7 bases map to TRBD1. Germline V gives CDR1 SQVTM, CDR2 ANQGSEA. The CDR3 is 11 amino acids.

Of note for this clonotype: At one end, the junction sequence differs from germline, possibly due to a read error. The chain joins TRBV11-2 to TRBJ2-1; D is undetermined. The CDR3 spans 17 residues. CDR1 and CDR2 from the germline V gene are SGHAT and FQNNGV. The CDR3 DNA sequence: TGTGCCAGCAACTTAGTGACAACCCAGAGCTCCTACAAAGAGCAGTTCTTC. Protein: CASNLVTTQSSYKEQFF.

In the case of this clonotype: Since no conserved phenylalanine or tryptophan closes the CDR3, a read error is the likely cause. It is unclear where the CDR3 begins or ends on the DNA, so no DNA is shown, and the CDR3 is as TCRdb lists it. This sequence joins TRBV9 and TRBJ2-1; no check of the table's D call, TRBD2, against the DNA was made. The CDR3 has 15 amino acids, counting both end residues. Germline V gene lookup returns CDR1 SGDLS and CDR2 YYNGEE. The CDR3: CASSVESGRADEQSS.

As concerns this clonotype: The germline gene is not matched at one end of the junction; a read error may be the cause. The chain employs TRBV10-2 and TRBJ2-2; D perhaps matches TRBD2 (5 bases). The germline gives CDR1 WSHSY, CDR2 SAAADI. The CDR3 covers 16 residues. CDR3 in amino acids: CASRGRELANTGELFF. The CDR3 DNA sequence: TGCGCCAGCCGTGGACGGGAATTAGCGAACACCGGGGAGCTATTTTTT.

A remark on this clonotype: Sequence at one end of the junction differs from germline and may be a read error. The chain joins TRBV6-1 to TRBJ1-2, with a tentative D call TRBD1 (6 bases). Germline V gene data show CDR1 as MNHNS and CDR2 as SASEGT. The CDR3 runs to 20 residues. CDR3 residues: CASGELVGRLPTTRTVGYIF. CDR3 in DNA: TGTGCCAGCGGTGAACTCGTGGGGCGGCTACCAACGACCCGGACAGTAGGCTACATCTTC.

On this clonotype: This may arise from a read error, as a much more abundant clone is one base away. The V call is TRBV28, the J call TRBJ2-6, with D possibly matching TRBD2 (5 bases). This CDR3 has 14 residues. The germline V and J ends were trimmed by 10 bases and 0 bases, with 10 bases remaining between them. Germline CDR1 is MDHEN and CDR2 is SYDVKM. The CDR3, as DNA: TGTGCCACCATTGGGAGCTCTGGGGCCAACGTCCTGACTTTC. Protein: CATIGSSGANVLTF.

In regard to this clonotype: One end of the junction does not line up with germline, which may come from a read error. The chain carries TRBV30 and TRBJ1-5; perhaps TRBD1 as D (5 bases). This CDR3 is 13 amino acids long. Per the germline V gene, CDR1 is GTSNPN and CDR2 is SVGIG (reference sequence). This CDR3 reads CAWSLQDNQPQHF. CDR3 sequence (DNA): TGTGCATGGAGTCTACAGGACAATCAGCCCCAGCATTTT.

This clonotype is labeled as medium-sized. The chain is built from TRBV11-2 and TRBJ2-4, with 11 bases identical to TRBD2. With V trimmed by 5 bases and J by 3 bases, 9 bases remained unmatched. The germline gives CDR1 SGHAT, CDR2 FQNNGV. This CDR3 has 17 residues. CDR3 loop: CASSGPPGLAVKNIQYF. CDR3 DNA: TGTGCCAGCAGCGGACCACCGGGACTAGCGGTCAAAAACATTCAGTACTTC.

This clonotype was found once. The chain recombines TRBV29-1 with TRBJ2-5; the D is unclear. Trimming pared 7 bases from V and 4 bases from J, leaving 19 bases between. Germline V gene lookup returns CDR1 SQVTM and CDR2 ANQGSEA. The CDR3 totals 14 residues. The CDR3 spells CSATLERNLETQYF. The CDR3 region has the DNA TGCAGCGCCACATTGGAGAGAAACCTAGAGACCCAGTACTTC.

As concerns this clonotype: Being one base from a much bigger clone, this may be a read error. The gene calls are TRBV25-1 and TRBJ2-1; no clear D gene. The CDR3 totals 12 residues. The V gene's germline CDR1 is MGHDK and CDR2 SYGVNS. V was pared by 0 bases and J by 5 bases, with 2 bases between. The CDR3 loop reads CASSEYNNEQFF. In nucleotides, the CDR3 is TGTGCCAGCAGTGAATACAACAATGAGCAGTTCTTC.

Regarding this clonotype: Germline is not matched at one junction end, which may reflect a read error. V gene TRBV11-1 combines with J gene TRBJ2-1; D unclear. This CDR3 is built from 15 residues. Germline CDR1 SGHAT, CDR2 FQDESV (reference sequence). CDR3 protein: CASNLVRTIYNEQFF. CDR3 coding DNA: TGTGCCAGCAACTTAGTGAGGACGATCTACAATGAGCAGTTCTTC.

About this clonotype: One base away lies a much larger clone, so this may be a sequencing read error. The chain has TRBV20-1 and TRBJ1-1; the D gene is possibly TRBD1 (5 bases). The CDR3 totals 14 residues. The V gene's germline CDR1 is DFQATT and CDR2 SNEGSKA (reference sequence). The CDR3 reads CSASRDGGNSEAFF. CDR3 nucleotides: TGCAGTGCTAGTAGGGATGGGGGAAACAGTGAAGCTTTCTTT.

J is TRBJ1-5 and V is TRBV12-3 or TRBV12-4, with D perhaps TRBD1 (5 bases). Between the trimmed V and J ends, which lost 4 bases and 6 bases, there was a span of 16 bases. CDR3 length equals 15 residues. The CDR3 bases are TGTGCCAGCAGTTCGCATCAGGGTAATGGTCAGCCCCAGCATTTT. It encodes CASSSHQGNGQPQHF.

To note about this clonotype: No conserved phenylalanine or tryptophan is present at the end of the CDR3, so a read error is the likely explanation. The rearrangement links TRBV12-3 or TRBV12-4 to TRBJ2-5; no firm D call. The CDR3 runs 12 residues. The CDR3 region has the DNA TGTGCCAGTAGTTCTGGAGTAAAGACCCAGTACTCC. Translation gives CASSSGVKTQYS.

Comments on this clonotype: A read error is possible here, since a much larger clone lies one base away. The genes are TRBV28 and TRBJ2-1; 8 bases line up with TRBD2. This CDR3 has 14 amino acids. From germline, CDR1 is MDHEN and CDR2 SYDVKM. DNA of the CDR3: TGTGCCAGCAGTTGGGGGACTAGGAACAATGAGGAGTTCTTC. Translating it yields CASSWGTRNNEEFF. Combining the CDR3 with reference TRBV28 and TRBJ2-1 gives the whole variable domain DVKVTQSSRYLVKRTGEKVFLECVQDMDHENMFWYRQDPGLGLRLIYFSYDVKMKEKGDIPEGYSVSREKKERFSLILESASTNQTSMYLCASSWGTRNNEEFFGPGTRLTVL.

This rearrangement joins TRBV28 to TRBJ2-3; 8 positions match TRBD1. Looked up from germline, CDR1 is MDHEN and CDR2 is SYDVKM. The CDR3 covers 13 residues. J gave up 5 bases and V 8 bases, and 6 bases lay outside the gene matches. DNA for the CDR3: TGTGCCAGCTTGGACAGGGCTAGAGATACGCAGTATTTT. As protein: CASLDRARDTQYF.

This clonotype occurred once. A read error may explain this, as a much larger clone is one base away. V gene TRBV4-1 combines with J gene TRBJ1-4, with TRBD1 identical over 7 bases. Per the germline V gene, CDR1 is MGHRA and CDR2 is YSYEKL. The ends lost 3 bases at V and 7 bases at J; junction bases unmatched: 14. The CDR3 runs 17 residues. CDR3 protein: CASSHPGTEVQGEKLFF. CDR3 in DNA: TGCGCCAGCAGCCACCCCGGGACAGAGGTTCAAGGTGAAAAACTGTTTTTT.

Note on this clonotype: The junction departs from the called germline gene at one end, perhaps through a read error. This rearrangement joins TRBV11-3 to TRBJ2-2; D might be TRBD2 (6 bases). The germline gives CDR1 SGHNT, CDR2 YENEEA. The CDR3 consists of 15 residues. The CDR3 coding sequence is TGTGCCATCAGCTACGGTAGCGGAGGGACCGGTGAGCTGTTTTTT. It is translated as CAISYGSGGTGELFF.

J is TRBJ2-2 and V is TRBV4-2, with 8 bases that match TRBD2. V trimming: 11 bases; J trimming: 8 bases; junction bases outside the gene matches: 13. Germline V gene lookup returns CDR1 LGHNA and CDR2 YNFKEQ. The CDR3 contains 14 residues. The CDR3 reads CAGMASGSSGELFF. The CDR3, as DNA: TGTGCCGGCATGGCTAGCGGGTCTTCAGGGGAGCTGTTTTTT.

As for this clonotype: At one end, the junction sequence differs from germline, possibly due to a read error. This chain uses TRBV12-3 or TRBV12-4 with TRBJ2-2, with TRBD2 identical over 7 bases. The CDR3 contains 13 residues. CDR3: CTSRWGGVGELFF. CDR3 bases: TGTACCAGCAGGTGGGGGGGGGTCGGGGAGCTGTTTTTT.

As for this clonotype: The junction departs from the called germline gene at one end, perhaps through a read error. V usage is TRBV11-2 and J usage is TRBJ2-1, with 10 bases that match TRBD2. The CDR3 loop spans 16 amino acids. Germline loops: CDR1 SGHAT, CDR2 FQNNGV. In DNA, the CDR3 is TGTGCCCGCAGCCCAGGGGGGCTAGCGGGAGTAGGTGAGCAGTTCTTC. It is translated as CARSPGGLAGVGEQFF.

The chain combines TRBV29-1 with TRBJ2-1; the D is unclear. This CDR3 has 13 amino acids. CDR1 SQVTM and CDR2 ANQGSEA come from the germline V gene. V was trimmed by 5 bases and J by 4 bases, leaving 12 bases between them. CDR3 sequence (DNA): TGCAGCGTTTCCAGGACGGCTTACAATGAGCAGTTCTTC. It is translated as CSVSRTAYNEQFF.

This clonotype rates as medium-sized. The chain uses TRBV28 and TRBJ2-3; 7 bases match TRBD1. V was pared by 6 bases and J by 1 base, with 10 bases of the junction left unmatched. CDR1 is MDHEN, CDR2 SYDVKM, per germline. CDR3 length: 16 amino acids. The CDR3 DNA reads TGTGCCAGCAGCCGAGGACAGGATTTACGCACAGATACGCAGTATTTT. Translation gives CASSRGQDLRTDTQYF.